This T cell receptor (beta chain) was identified during a study of PD-1 blockade in classical Hodgkin lymphoma. TCRdb's copy holds only in-frame clones and misses some; the assay was immunoSEQ multiplex PCR. Here the sample spans under 50,000 clones, 66% being singletons. Time point indicated: cycle 4 day 1 (C4D1), after less than 7 weeks of nivolumab. Every patient relapsed after autologous stem cell transplantation, and brentuximab vedotin exposure varied. The TCR comes from a human donor with classical Hodgkin lymphoma. Sequencing was performed on peripheral blood mononuclear cells (PBMCs), taken before the fourth cycle of nivolumab.

DNA of the CDR3: TGTGCCAGCAGTGGGGACAGGGGAAAGGGGGGCTACACCTTC. It yields the protein CASSGDRGKGGYTF. The rearrangement joins TRBV2 to TRBJ1-2, with TRBD1 matching over 10 bases. From germline, CDR1 is SNHLY and CDR2 FYNNEI. There are 14 residues in the CDR3. The V and J ends lost 4 bases and 8 bases, in that order; junction bases with no gene match: 7.